The 24 T cell receptor beta chains listed next were all sequenced from one sample in a study of response to subunit inactivated influenza vaccine. One entry per CDR3 protein results from TCRdb running MiXCR on the RT-PCR reads. The sample has around 300,000 distinct CDR3 sequences, approximately 23% seen once. Sequenced material: PBMCs from blood, taken 21 months after vaccination. These receptors all stem from a man aged 50-75 years who received an inactivated influenza vaccine.

The chain has TRBV7-8 and TRBJ1-6, with D possibly matching TRBD1 (6 bases). V lost 5 bases to trimming and J lost 6 bases, with 14 bases between them. Germline V gene sequence: CDR1 SGHVS, CDR2 FQNEAQ. The CDR3 sequence is 15 residues long. The CDR3 region is CASSIWTDPNSPLHF. CDR3 sequence (DNA): TGTGCCAGCAGCATATGGACAGATCCTAATTCACCCCTCCACTTT.

This clonotype showed up just once. The J gene is TRBJ2-5, the V gene TRBV20-1, with 10 bases lining up with TRBD2. Germline-derived CDR1 and CDR2 are DFQATT and SNEGSKA (reference sequence). The CDR3 consists of 15 residues. V lost 5 bases to trimming and J lost 5 bases; unmatched junction nucleotides: 11. The CDR3 coding sequence is TGCAGTGCTTGCCGGGGAACTAGCGGGGAGGAGACCCAGTACTTC. This translates into CSACRGTSGEETQYF.

In its sample, this clonotype was seen a few times. The chain couples TRBV29-1 to TRBJ1-1; D unresolved. The CDR3 contains 13 residues. Per germline, CDR1 SQVTM and CDR2 ANQGSEA. V lost 5 bases, J lost 4 bases, and 14 bases lay in between. In DNA form, the CDR3 reads TGCAGCGTTCTCGGCGGGGTTTCCACTGAAGCTTTCTTT. It encodes CSVLGGVSTEAFF.

J is TRBJ1-2 and V is TRBV6-6; TRBD1 matches 9 bases. V was clipped by 4 bases and J by 8 bases; unmatched bases: 5. The germline CDR1 and CDR2 sequences are MNHNY and SVGAGI (reference sequence). CDR3 length equals 13 residues. The CDR3: CASSSGTGRGYTF. CDR3 nucleotides: TGTGCCAGCAGTTCCGGGACAGGGCGAGGCTACACCTTC.

V usage is TRBV6-1 and J usage is TRBJ1-5; D not resolved. This CDR3 region has 14 residues. Germline CDR1 is MNHNS and CDR2 is SASEGT. The V gene lost 3 bases and the J gene lost 0 bases, with 6 bases spanning the gap. This chain's CDR3 is CASSEMTSNQPQHF. CDR3 in DNA: TGTGCCAGCAGTGAGATGACTAGCAATCAGCCCCAGCATTTT.

The chain links TRBV27 to TRBJ2-7, with 8 bases identical to TRBD2. The CDR3 loop spans 16 amino acids. Germline V gives CDR1 MNHEY, CDR2 SMNVEV (reference sequence). V gave up 6 bases and J gave up 2 bases; unmatched junction bases: 12. The CDR3 is CASSPIAGSSPYEQYF. The CDR3 coding sequence is TGTGCCAGCAGCCCTATAGCGGGGAGTTCCCCCTACGAGCAGTACTTC.

The chain links TRBV4-2 to TRBJ1-2; D not resolved. CDR1 and CDR2 from the germline V gene are LGHNA and YNFKEQ. This CDR3 is 15 amino acids long. Trimming stripped 0 bases from V and 9 bases from J, with 17 bases between. The CDR3 DNA sequence: TGTGCCAGCAGCCAAGATCCCGAACCTTGGGGTCGCTACACCTTC. Translated, it gives CASSQDPEPWGRYTF.

The rearrangement joins TRBV4-3 to TRBJ2-5; 9 bases agree with TRBD2. The CDR3 totals 19 residues. V was pared by 1 base and J by 3 bases, with 15 bases of the junction left unmatched. Germline CDR1 LGHNA, CDR2 YSLEER. CDR3 amino acids: CASSQVSAQTIAGEETQYF. Here the CDR3 DNA reads TGCGCCAGCAGCCAAGTTTCCGCACAAACTATAGCGGGGGAAGAGACCCAGTACTTC.

V and J are TRBV20-1 and TRBJ2-5; 7 positions match TRBD2. Germline lookup yields CDR1 DFQATT and CDR2 SNEGSKA (reference sequence). The CDR3 covers 14 residues. V lost 0 bases, J lost 4 bases, and 5 bases stayed unmatched. The CDR3 DNA is TGCAGTGCTAGAGATTCCGCGGGAGTAGAGACCCAGTACTTC. Protein sequence: CSARDSAGVETQYF.

The chain uses TRBV20-1 and TRBJ2-7, with 10 bases aligning to TRBD2. The CDR3 has 18 amino acids. CDR1 and CDR2 from the germline V gene are DFQATT and SNEGSKA (reference sequence). With V trimmed by 0 bases and J by 0 bases, 11 bases remained unmatched. The CDR3 bases are TGCAGTGCTAGAGATCTTCTAGCGGGGGCCCCGAGCTCCTACGAGCAGTACTTC. Protein: CSARDLLAGAPSSYEQYF.

This clonotype was recorded at least ten times. The V call is TRBV9, the J call TRBJ1-2, with no clear D. Germline CDR1 and CDR2: SGDLS and YYNGEE. Trimming removed 0 bases from V and 5 bases from J, with 14 bases in between. This CDR3 has 15 amino acids. The CDR3 reads CASSVDTERRYGYTF. DNA of the CDR3: TGTGCCAGCAGCGTAGATACGGAAAGGCGATATGGCTACACCTTC.

In regard to this clonotype: A much larger clone lies a single base off, so this may be a read error. The chain links TRBV20-1 to TRBJ1-5, with D perhaps TRBD1 (6 bases). Germline CDR1 is DFQATT and CDR2 is SNEGSKA (reference sequence). The CDR3 length is 15 residues. The CDR3 DNA follows: TGCAGTGCTATTGGGTCAACAGGGTTCATACAGCCCGAGCATTTT. This sequence encodes CSAIGSTGFIQPEHF.

The CDR3 region has the DNA TGTGCCAGCAGTTTATCGGTGGCCGGTTCCTACGAGCAGTACTTC. This codes for CASSLSVAGSYEQYF. The chain combines TRBV27 with TRBJ2-7; D remains ambiguous. The CDR3 length is 15 residues. CDR1 is MNHEY, CDR2 SMNVEV, per germline (reference sequence). V dropped 0 bases and J dropped 1 base, with 10 bases sitting between them.

This clonotype appeared a few times. The chain has TRBV18 and TRBJ2-2; 10 bases line up with TRBD2. The V and J ends lost 2 bases and 5 bases, in that order; junction bases with no gene match: 2. Germline lookup yields CDR1 KGHSH and CDR2 LQKENI. The CDR3 spans 15 residues. CDR3: CASSPVAGGTGELFF. The CDR3 coding sequence is TGTGCCAGCTCACCAGTAGCGGGAGGAACCGGGGAGCTGTTTTTT.

This clonotype was detected a few times. V and J are TRBV5-8 and TRBJ1-5; no clear D gene. Germline loops: CDR1 SGHTS, CDR2 YDEGEE. The V end was cut by 0 bases, the J end by 9 bases, with 7 bases between. The length of the CDR3 is 12 residues. This CDR3 is CASSLEVGPQHF. The CDR3 nucleotides are TGTGCCAGCAGCTTGGAGGTGGGGCCCCAGCATTTT.

This rearrangement joins TRBV6-1 to TRBJ1-2; possible D gene TRBD1, 6 bases. V was clipped by 10 bases and J by 4 bases, with 22 bases between them. The CDR3 totals 15 residues. CDR1 is MNHNS and CDR2 is SASEGT in the germline V gene. The DNA of the CDR3 is TGTGCCATCCAGGGGACAATCGGAAATACCTATGGCTACACCTTC. Translating it yields CAIQGTIGNTYGYTF.

The V and J genes are TRBV29-1 and TRBJ2-1; 8 nucleotides line up with TRBD1. Per the germline V gene, CDR1 is SQVTM and CDR2 is ANQGSEA. The CDR3 runs to 13 residues. Trimming removed 6 bases from V and 9 bases from J; junction bases left unmatched: 10. The CDR3 is CSVLTPGGGEQFF. As DNA, the CDR3 is TGCAGCGTCCTAACTCCAGGGGGCGGTGAGCAGTTCTTC.

This clonotype was counted only a few times. The chain is built from TRBV9 and TRBJ2-2; weak D call: TRBD1 (7 bases). V lost 5 bases and J 11 bases, leaving 13 bases between the germline ends. The CDR3 runs to 12 residues. Germline V gene lookup returns CDR1 SGDLS and CDR2 YYNGEE. The CDR3 region is CASSRRGAELFF. Written as DNA, the CDR3 is TGTGCCAGCAGTCGCAGGGGGGCCGAGCTGTTTTTT.

This clonotype was detected only a few times. J is TRBJ1-1 and V is TRBV12-3 or TRBV12-4, with a weak D call TRBD1 (6 bases). The CDR3 totals 13 residues. V dropped 6 bases and J dropped 2 bases, with 10 bases sitting between them. The CDR3 reads CASRRTANTEAFF. The CDR3 region has the DNA TGTGCCAGCAGACGGACAGCTAACACTGAAGCTTTCTTT.

This chain links TRBV6-5 with TRBJ1-5; 9 nucleotides line up with TRBD1. The CDR3 has 14 residues. V was clipped by 2 bases and J by 7 bases; unmatched bases: 3. The germline V gene encodes CDR1 MNHEY and CDR2 SVGAGI. The CDR3 loop is CASSYRTGDQPQHF. As DNA, the CDR3 is TGTGCCAGCAGTTACCGGACAGGGGACCAGCCCCAGCATTTT.

This clonotype was picked up many times. The V and J genes are TRBV7-9 and TRBJ2-7, with 11 bases that match TRBD2. The CDR3 length is 15 residues. With V trimmed by 1 base and J by 2 bases, 1 base remained unmatched. Germline V lookup: CDR1 SEHNR, CDR2 FQNEAQ (reference sequence). This CDR3 is CASSLVTSGTYEQYF. The DNA for the CDR3 is TGTGCCAGCAGCTTAGTGACTAGCGGGACCTACGAGCAGTACTTC.

This clonotype was observed many times. This rearrangement joins TRBV7-9 to TRBJ1-1; possibly TRBD1 for D (6 bases). V was clipped by 1 base and J by 7 bases, with 13 bases between them. In germline, CDR1 is SEHNR, CDR2 FQNEAQ (reference sequence). The CDR3 runs 14 residues. This CDR3 is CASSLDTGKIEAFF. The CDR3 region has the DNA TGTGCCAGCAGCTTAGACACAGGGAAGATTGAAGCTTTCTTT.

This chain uses TRBV11-2 with TRBJ2-1; TRBD1 agrees at 8 bases. The CDR3 length is 14 residues. Trimming cost V 4 bases and J 6 bases; bases outside gene matches: 5. Germline CDR1 and CDR2: SGHAT and FQNNGV. The DNA of the CDR3 is TGTGCCAGCAGCTATAACAGGGGGAGCAATGAGCAGTTCTTC. This sequence encodes CASSYNRGSNEQFF.

The J gene is TRBJ2-7, the V gene TRBV29-1; 11 positions match TRBD2. The CDR3 covers 14 residues. Unmatched junction bases numbered 6, after V lost 6 bases and J lost 2 bases. Looked up from germline, CDR1 is SQVTM and CDR2 is ANQGSEA. CDR3 sequence reads: CSVRLAGHPYEQYF. The DNA for the CDR3 is TGCAGCGTCAGACTAGCGGGACATCCCTACGAGCAGTACTTC.